This TCR beta chain was captured in a study of T cell responses to AZD1222 COVID-19 vaccine. Study-level results: Only a handful of people who got AZD1222 tested seropositive at baseline.

About this clone itself: Antigen unknown.

The germline V gene has CDR1 SEHNR and CDR2 FQNEAQ (reference sequence). This CDR3 has 13 residues. V was shortened by 5 bases and J by 5 bases, with 12 bases between the two germline ends. The assay was immunoSEQ multiplex PCR, and TCRdb's table has in-frame clones only and misses some. The profile shows 60,000 to 90,000 clones, over 65% of them singletons. The receptor was derived from an adult who received the MenACWY meningococcal vaccine as a control. This chain links TRBV7-9 with TRBJ1-2; D is ambiguous. Here the sequenced sample was peripheral blood, taken 28 days after the second dose of the MenACWY control vaccine. CDR3 sequence: CASSLDGLYGYTF. The DNA for the CDR3 is TGTGCCAGCAGCCTGGACGGATTGTATGGCTACACCTTC.